Included here is one T cell receptor beta chain sequence, with context. The sample originates from a study of control samples from healthy donors and cancer patients. Assay: immunoSEQ multiplex PCR; the TCRdb copy retains only in-frame clones and omits some. The profile shows over 150,000 clones, around 87% of them singletons. Germline CDR1 reads SGHAT; CDR2 reads FQNNGV. This CDR3 has 19 amino acids. Trimming left V 2 bases short and J 2 bases short, with 24 bases between. This sequence joins TRBV11-2 and TRBJ2-5; the D gene is possibly TRBD1 (5 bases). Sequencing was performed on blood. The sequence came from a woman aged 45-60 years in good health. CDR3 in amino acids: CASSLYTLLGRAGQETQYF. In nucleotides, the CDR3 is TGTGCCAGCAGCTTATATACCCTACTCGGCAGGGCCGGACAAGAGACCCAGTACTTC. Using reference TRBV11-2 and TRBJ2-5 for the parts outside the CDR3, the full variable domain is EAGVAQSPRYKIIEKRQSVAFWCNPISGHATLYWYQQILGQGPKLLIQFQNNGVVDDSQLPKDRFSAERLKGVDSTLKIQPAKLEDSAVYLCASSLYTLLGRAGQETQYFGPGTRLLVL.